Listed here are 17 T cell receptor beta chains from one sample, sequenced in a study of metastatic and nonmetastatic thyroid tumors. TCRdb ran MiXCR on the PCR reads. The sample lists about 20,000 clones; roughly 14% were seen once. No treatment had been given to any patient before thyroid surgery. Sequencing was done on a sample of blood. The receptors stem from a female donor with papillary thyroid cancer or a benign thyroid nodule (not recorded which). Some clones in this sample may be carry-over from other donors' samples.

On this clone: This clone may be a read error of a much larger clone one base away. The genes are TRBV7-9 and TRBJ2-1, with a weak D call TRBD2 (5 bases). Germline V gene sequence: CDR1 SEHNR, CDR2 FQNEAQ (reference sequence). This CDR3 spans 14 amino acids. CDR3 loop: CASSLTGTYNEQLF. CDR3 nucleotides: TGTGCCAGCAGCTTAACGGGAACCTACAATGAGCAGCTCTTC.

By proportion, this clone is medium-sized. The J gene is TRBJ2-7, the V gene TRBV28; 9 nucleotides line up with TRBD1. The germline CDR1 and CDR2 sequences are MDHEN and SYDVKM. The CDR3 length is 15 residues. V lost 1 base, J lost 4 bases, and 5 bases stayed unmatched. The CDR3 bases are TGTGCCAGCAGTTTATCCGACAGGGGGACGTACGAGCAGTACTTC. Translation gives CASSLSDRGTYEQYF.

This clone has more than one count but fewer than ten. V usage is TRBV19 and J usage is TRBJ2-4; possible D gene TRBD2, 7 bases. V lost 4 bases, J lost 1 base, and 14 bases lay in between. The CDR3 sequence is 16 residues long. Per the germline V gene, CDR1 is LNHDA and CDR2 is SQIVND (reference sequence). CDR3 nucleotide sequence: TGTGCCAGTAGTACCCACGGGGGGCTGGCCAAAAACATTCAGTACTTC. Translated: CASSTHGGLAKNIQYF. The full variable domain, with the rest looked up from reference TRBV19 and TRBJ2-4, is DGGITQSPKYLFRKEGQNVTLSCEQNLNHDAMYWYRQDPGQGLRLIYYSQIVNDFQKGDIAEGYSVSREKKESFPLTVTSAQKNPTAFYLCASSTHGGLAKNIQYFGAGTRLSVL.

By share, this clone counts as medium-sized (0.01 to 0.1%). J is TRBJ1-1 and V is TRBV19, with D unresolved. V was trimmed by 3 bases and J by 3 bases, leaving 8 bases between them. Germline CDR1 is LNHDA and CDR2 is SQIVND (reference sequence). CDR3 length equals 13 residues. The CDR3 protein is CASSIVSDTEAFF. In DNA form, the CDR3 reads TGTGCCAGTAGTATCGTGTCAGACACTGAAGCTTTCTTT. Complete variable domain (other parts from reference TRBV19 and TRBJ1-1): DGGITQSPKYLFRKEGQNVTLSCEQNLNHDAMYWYRQDPGQGLRLIYYSQIVNDFQKGDIAEGYSVSREKKESFPLTVTSAQKNPTAFYLCASSIVSDTEAFFGQGTRLTVV.

The sample holds many counts of this clone. V usage is TRBV14 and J usage is TRBJ2-3, with 7 bases aligning to TRBD2. This CDR3 is 16 amino acids long. Unmatched junction bases numbered 8, after V lost 4 bases and J lost 1 base. Per germline, CDR1 SGHDN and CDR2 FVKESK. The CDR3: CASSPLRAGGTDTQYF. DNA of the CDR3: TGTGCCAGCAGCCCCCTCCGGGCGGGAGGCACAGATACGCAGTATTTT.

The V call is TRBV4-1, the J call TRBJ1-2, with D hard to call. The ends were cut back, 0 bases at V and 8 bases at J, with 10 bases in the middle. Germline CDR1 and CDR2: MGHRA and YSYEKL. This CDR3 has 13 amino acids. The CDR3: CASSQERGLGYTF. The CDR3 DNA reads as TGCGCCAGCAGCCAAGAGCGTGGGCTGGGCTACACCTTC.

This clone was counted many times. The chain couples TRBV5-5 to TRBJ2-3; either TRBD1 or TRBD2 may supply D (5 bases each). V lost 3 bases to trimming and J lost 2 bases, with 7 bases between them. Looked up from germline, CDR1 is SGHKS and CDR2 is YYEKEE (reference sequence). The CDR3 loop spans 13 amino acids. This chain's CDR3 is CASSSGPTDTQYF. CDR3 in DNA: TGTGCCAGCAGCTCGGGACCCACAGATACGCAGTATTTT.

The sample holds many counts of this clone. This sequence joins TRBV9 and TRBJ2-3; 8 bases fit TRBD2. This CDR3 has 15 residues. The trim removed 0 bases at V and 9 bases at J, leaving 9 bases unmatched. CDR1 SGDLS and CDR2 YYNGEE come from the germline V gene. The CDR3 bases are TGTGCCAGCAGCGTAGGTTCGGGGGGGCCGCGAACGCAGTATTTT. It is translated as CASSVGSGGPRTQYF.

In its sample, this clone is medium-sized. The gene calls are TRBV6-1 and TRBJ1-1, with TRBD1 matching 7 bases. Germline assignment: CDR1 MNHNS and CDR2 SASEGT. The CDR3 is made up of 14 amino acids. Trimming took 4 bases from V and 1 from J; bases not matched to a gene: 3. CDR3 bases: TGTGCCAGCAGTGCGGGGACAGCGAACACTGAAGCTTTCTTT. The encoded protein is CASSAGTANTEAFF.

The chain combines TRBV18 with TRBJ1-5; 8 nucleotides line up with TRBD1. V was clipped by 4 bases and J by 7 bases; unmatched bases: 12. CDR3 length: 16 amino acids. Germline V gene data show CDR1 as KGHSH and CDR2 as LQKENI. CDR3 region: CASSLNPGQGRQPQHF. The CDR3 region has the DNA TGTGCCAGCTCACTAAACCCCGGACAGGGCAGGCAGCCCCAGCATTTT.

This clone was seen at least ten times. V gene TRBV3-1 combines with J gene TRBJ1-1; D may be TRBD1 (6 bases). CDR1 LGHDT and CDR2 YNNKEL come from the germline V gene (reference sequence). The CDR3 consists of 14 residues. With 4 bases removed from V and 1 base from J, the gap between germline ends came to 10 bases. CDR3 amino acids: CASSPGASNTEAFF. For the CDR3, the DNA is TGTGCCAGCAGCCCGGGGGCATCGAACACTGAAGCTTTCTTT.

The sample holds a few counts of this clone. This sequence joins TRBV15 and TRBJ2-5; D is undetermined. This CDR3 is built from 15 residues. The germline gives CDR1 LNHNV, CDR2 YYDKDF (reference sequence). Trimming cost V 0 bases and J 2 bases, with 10 bases left between them. CDR3 nucleotide sequence: TGTGCCACCAGCAGAGATCCCGGTCAACAAGAGACCCAGTACTTC. Its translation is CATSRDPGQQETQYF. The full variable domain, completed using reference TRBV15 and TRBJ2-5, is DAMVIQNPRYQVTQFGKPVTLSCSQTLNHNVMYWYQQKSSQAPKLLFHYYDKDFNNEADTPDNFQSRRPNTSFCFLDIRSPGLGDTAMYLCATSRDPGQQETQYFGPGTRLLVL.

This clone was recorded many times. The chain uses TRBV28 and TRBJ2-1, with D maybe TRBD2 (6 bases). V was trimmed by 3 bases and J by 2 bases, leaving 11 bases between them. The CDR3 is made up of 15 amino acids. Germline V gene lookup returns CDR1 MDHEN and CDR2 SYDVKM. CDR3 bases: TGTGCCAGCAGTTTTGGGGAGGACACCTACAATGAGCAGTTCTTC. The encoded protein is CASSFGEDTYNEQFF.

In its sample, this clone was seen a few times. The chain links TRBV18 to TRBJ1-6, with D possibly being TRBD1 (5 bases). Per germline, CDR1 KGHSH and CDR2 LQKENI. This CDR3 is 18 amino acids long. V lost 5 bases, J lost 2 bases, and 19 bases lay in between. The CDR3 loop is CASSATFTRVTYNSPLHF. DNA of the CDR3: TGTGCCAGCTCAGCTACTTTCACCAGGGTAACCTATAATTCACCCCTCCACTTT.

Many counts were recorded for this clone. This rearrangement joins TRBV20-1 to TRBJ2-5; a weak D match, TRBD2 (6 bases). The V gene lost 4 bases and the J gene lost 5 bases, with 11 bases spanning the gap. CDR1 and CDR2 from the germline V gene are DFQATT and SNEGSKA (reference sequence). The CDR3 extends over 12 amino acids. CDR3 region: CSATTSSETQYF. The CDR3 bases are TGCAGTGCTACGACTAGTTCTGAGACCCAGTACTTC.

This clone came up many times. The V call is TRBV11-2, the J call TRBJ2-3, with 7 bases matching TRBD2. The CDR3 contains 15 residues. The V gene end was trimmed by 5 bases and the J gene end by 2 bases; junction bases not matched to a gene: 7. Looked up from germline, CDR1 is SGHAT and CDR2 is FQNNGV. CDR3 sequence: CASSRQAGHTDTQYF. CDR3 in DNA: TGTGCCAGCAGCCGTCAAGCGGGGCACACAGATACGCAGTATTTT.

V usage is TRBV7-6 and J usage is TRBJ2-7; 9 bases are a match to TRBD2. Trimming removed 5 bases from V and 3 bases from J; junction bases left unmatched: 5. The CDR3 runs 14 residues. The germline gives CDR1 SGHVS, CDR2 FNYEAQ. This chain's CDR3 is CASSPWTSVYEQYF. CDR3 nucleotides: TGTGCCAGCAGCCCATGGACTAGCGTCTACGAGCAGTACTTC.